The 32 T cell receptor beta chains presented below share a single source sample, sequenced in a study of beta chain features in type 1 diabetes. Expressed TCRB transcripts were sequenced because the isolated RNA had all been reverse transcribed beforehand. Data came from immunoSEQ multiplex PCR; TCRdb stores just in-frame clones and leaves some out. The repertoire holds under 400,000 clones, with over 10% as singletons. The sequenced sample was naive CD4+ T cells from blood. These receptors were obtained from a man younger than 35 in good health.

The rearrangement uses TRBV5-1 and TRBJ2-5; D gene unclear. The CDR3 covers 13 residues. V dropped 3 bases and J dropped 5 bases, with 11 bases sitting between them. Germline V gene sequence: CDR1 SGHRS, CDR2 YFSETQ. The CDR3 region has the DNA TGCGCCAGCAGCTCGGGTAATCGGGAGACCCAGTACTTC. It specifies CASSSGNRETQYF.

This clone appeared a few times. The rearrangement joins TRBV18 to TRBJ2-7, with 8 positions matching TRBD1. Germline V gene sequence: CDR1 KGHSH, CDR2 LQKENI. V trimming: 3 bases; J trimming: 4 bases; junction bases outside the gene matches: 11. This CDR3 is built from 16 residues. The DNA for the CDR3 is TGTGCCAGCTCACCCACCCAGGGGGCCACTAGGTACGAGCAGTACTTC. Its protein is CASSPTQGATRYEQYF.

This clone was detected a few times. The chain uses TRBV28 and TRBJ1-5, with TRBD1 matching over 8 bases. CDR1 and CDR2 from the germline V gene are MDHEN and SYDVKM. V trimming: 2 bases; J trimming: 0 bases; junction bases outside the gene matches: 6. This CDR3 has 17 residues. The CDR3 coding sequence is TGTGCCAGCAGTTTAATCTGGACAGGGTATAGCAATCAGCCCCAGCATTTT. Translating gives CASSLIWTGYSNQPQHF.

This clone has only a few counts. The rearrangement uses TRBV28 and TRBJ2-7; no definite D call. Trimming shortened V by 2 bases and J by 0 bases, and 5 bases separated the two germline ends. CDR3 length equals 13 residues. In germline, CDR1 is MDHEN, CDR2 SYDVKM. In DNA form, the CDR3 reads TGTGCCAGCAGTTTAGGAGCCTCCTACGAGCAGTACTTC. Its protein product is CASSLGASYEQYF.

V is TRBV28 and J is TRBJ2-2; TRBD2 matches 7 bases. The CDR3 has 14 residues. V dropped 7 bases and J dropped 2; count of bases not matched to a gene: 4. Germline loops: CDR1 MDHEN, CDR2 SYDVKM. In DNA, the CDR3 is TGTGCCAGCATCGGCGGGGGTAACACCGGGGAGCTGTTTTTT. Translating it yields CASIGGGNTGELFF.

This clone has only a few counts. V is TRBV9 and J is TRBJ1-4; D call uncertain. Germline loops: CDR1 SGDLS, CDR2 YYNGEE. This CDR3 is built from 14 residues. Trimming cost V 4 bases and J 7 bases, with 14 bases left between them. In DNA form, the CDR3 reads TGTGCCAGCAGCCTAAGGGAGGGTTTTGAAAAACTGTTTTTT. Protein: CASSLREGFEKLFF.

CDR3 amino acids: CASSSPGTATYEQYF. The CDR3 region has the DNA TGTGCCAGCAGCAGTCCCGGGACTGCTACCTACGAGCAGTACTTC. The chain carries TRBV7-2 and TRBJ2-7; perhaps TRBD2 as D (6 bases). The CDR3 length is 15 residues. The V and J ends lost 5 bases and 2 bases respectively, with 16 bases between them. CDR1 and CDR2 from the germline V gene are SGHTA and FQGNSA.

This clone was detected a few times. The J gene is TRBJ2-7, the V gene TRBV18, with 8 bases aligning to TRBD1. This CDR3 contains 14 residues. After removal of 9 bases from V and 2 bases from J, the junction contained 9 bases not matched to a gene. CDR1 and CDR2 from the germline V gene are KGHSH and LQKENI. CDR3 in DNA: TGTGCCAGTCACCCGGACAGGGCCCCCTACGAGCAGTACTTC. It yields the protein CASHPDRAPYEQYF. Filled out from reference TRBV18 and TRBJ2-7, the complete variable domain reads NAGVMQNPRHLVRRRGQEARLRCSPMKGHSHVYWYRQLPEEGLKFMVYLQKENIIDESGMPKERFSAEFPKEGPSILRIQQVVRGDSAAYFCASHPDRAPYEQYFGPGTRLTVT.

The rearrangement links TRBV7-9 to TRBJ2-7, with D perhaps assigned TRBD1 or TRBD2 (11 bases each). Between the trimmed V and J ends, which lost 6 bases and 2 bases, there was a span of 26 bases. The CDR3 totals 18 residues. CDR1 is SEHNR and CDR2 is FQNEAQ in the germline V gene (reference sequence). CDR3 nucleotides: TGTGCCAGCAGACGGACAGGGGGCCTAGCGGGGGGAACCTACGAGCAGTACTTC. Its translation: CASRRTGGLAGGTYEQYF.

The chain carries TRBV5-1 and TRBJ1-4; D possibly corresponds to TRBD1 (5 bases). Germline assignment: CDR1 SGHRS and CDR2 YFSETQ. Trimming removed 4 bases at V and 7 bases at J, with 14 bases between. This CDR3 is built from 14 residues. CDR3 amino acids: CASSTAVGGEKLFF. CDR3 DNA: TGCGCCAGCAGCACGGCAGTGGGGGGTGAAAAACTGTTTTTT.

The J gene is TRBJ2-1, the V gene TRBV28, with D possibly matching TRBD1 (6 bases). Deletions cut 6 bases from V and 2 bases from J, with 14 bases between. From germline, CDR1 is MDHEN and CDR2 SYDVKM. The CDR3 is 15 amino acids. CDR3 nucleotide sequence: TGTGCCAGCAGACCAACTAACAGGGCCTACAATGAGCAGTTCTTC. Its translation is CASRPTNRAYNEQFF.

This clone was found a few times. The genes are TRBV9 and TRBJ2-5, with 9 nucleotides matching TRBD1. Germline V gene sequence: CDR1 SGDLS, CDR2 YYNGEE. V gave up 0 bases and J gave up 5 bases; unmatched junction bases: 5. This CDR3 region has 15 residues. CDR3 nucleotide sequence: TGTGCCAGCAGCGTAGAGGACAGGGGTTGGGAGACCCAGTACTTC. Its translation: CASSVEDRGWETQYF.

This clone has just a few counts. The chain is built from TRBV7-9 and TRBJ1-1; TRBD1 matches at 7 bases. J was trimmed by 11 bases and V by 1 base; bases with no gene match: 7. The CDR3 contains 13 residues. Germline V lookup: CDR1 SEHNR, CDR2 FQNEAQ (reference sequence). This chain's CDR3 is CASSLEGRGVAFF. CDR3 DNA sequence: TGTGCCAGCAGCTTAGAAGGCAGGGGGGTCGCTTTCTTT.

The V gene is TRBV4-1, the J gene TRBJ2-1, with TRBD1 matching 10 bases. Germline CDR1 is MGHRA and CDR2 is YSYEKL. The junction had 7 bases not matched to a gene; V was cut back by 2 bases and J by 3 bases. This CDR3 is 17 amino acids long. CDR3 DNA sequence: TGCGCCAGCAGCCAACCCCGACAGGGGGCAATCTACAATGAGCAGTTCTTC. This sequence encodes CASSQPRQGAIYNEQFF.

The rearrangement uses TRBV30 and TRBJ2-3, with D possibly being TRBD2 (6 bases). The germline V and J ends were trimmed by 2 bases and 4 bases, with 13 bases remaining between them. Germline loops: CDR1 GTSNPN, CDR2 SVGIG (reference sequence). This CDR3 comprises 14 residues. In DNA form, the CDR3 reads TGTGCCTGGAGTCTCGGGGGTCGCGCAGATACGCAGTATTTT. Translation gives CAWSLGGRADTQYF.

This clone was counted between two and nine times. This chain joins TRBV7-8 and TRBJ1-5, with TRBD1 as a possible D gene (6 bases). The V end lost 1 base, the J end lost 4 bases, and 8 bases lay between the germline ends. The CDR3 covers 14 residues. CDR1 and CDR2 (germline): SGHVS, FQNEAQ. The CDR3 DNA reads TGTGCCAGCAGCTTAGAGGGGGAGAATCAGCCCCAGCATTTT. Translating it yields CASSLEGENQPQHF.

This clone was observed a few times. V usage is TRBV6-6 and J usage is TRBJ2-5; 12 positions agree with TRBD2. CDR1 is MNHNY and CDR2 is SVGAGI in the germline V gene (reference sequence). CDR3 length equals 15 residues. After removal of 0 bases from V and 4 bases from J, the junction contained 0 bases not matched to a gene. CDR3: CASSYSGLAGETQYF. CDR3 bases: TGTGCCAGCAGTTACTCGGGACTAGCGGGAGAGACCCAGTACTTC.

V is TRBV2 and J is TRBJ2-4; 11 bases fit TRBD2. Germline V CDR1 and CDR2: SNHLY, FYNNEI. This CDR3 contains 17 residues. J lost 1 base, V lost 6 bases, and 8 bases had no gene match. Here the CDR3 reads CASSATPSGGAKNIQYF. The CDR3 bases are TGTGCCAGCAGCGCCACCCCTAGCGGGGGGGCCAAAAACATTCAGTACTTC.

This clone was found a few times. V is TRBV4-2 and J is TRBJ1-5; 7 nucleotides match TRBD1. V lost 0 bases and J lost 1; bases outside the gene matches: 6. Germline V gene lookup returns CDR1 LGHNA and CDR2 YNFKEQ. This CDR3 contains 17 residues. The DNA for the CDR3 is TGTGCCAGCAGCCAAGATCTTGGCAGGGGGAGCAATCAGCCCCAGCATTTT. Protein product: CASSQDLGRGSNQPQHF.

V gene TRBV6-5 combines with J gene TRBJ2-3, with 8 bases matching TRBD2. Per germline, CDR1 MNHEY and CDR2 SVGAGI. The CDR3 runs 13 residues. V dropped 7 bases and J dropped 0; count of bases not matched to a gene: 0. CDR3 sequence reads: CASKRGSTDTQYF. The CDR3 coding sequence is TGTGCCAGCAAGCGGGGGAGCACAGATACGCAGTATTTT.

The CDR3 DNA sequence: TGTGCCAGCTCACCACCGTCGGGGAACTCTAATGAAAAACTGTTTTTT. It translates to CASSPPSGNSNEKLFF. This chain links TRBV18 with TRBJ1-4; D gene unclear. The CDR3 is 16 residues long. Germline CDR1 is KGHSH and CDR2 is LQKENI. Trimming stripped 0 bases from V and 3 bases from J, with 11 bases between.

V is TRBV7-9 and J is TRBJ2-7; D is possibly TRBD1 (5 bases). This CDR3 region has 15 residues. Per germline, CDR1 SEHNR and CDR2 FQNEAQ (reference sequence). Trimming removed 5 bases at V and 6 bases at J, with 20 bases between. CDR3 nucleotide sequence: TGTGCCAGCAGCAACCAGGGAACCCTCCGAGGCGAGCAGTACTTC. This codes for CASSNQGTLRGEQYF.

The rearrangement uses TRBV30 and TRBJ1-1; 11 bases agree with TRBD1. CDR1 is GTSNPN and CDR2 is SVGIG in the germline V gene (reference sequence). The CDR3 is 16 amino acids. V shed 2 bases, J shed 0 bases, and the junction held 5 bases outside the gene matches. The CDR3 reads CAWSWGTGGMNTEAFF. CDR3 sequence (DNA): TGTGCCTGGAGTTGGGGGACAGGGGGGATGAACACTGAAGCTTTCTTT.

This clone was found once. The V and J genes are TRBV4-1 and TRBJ1-6; 8 bases are a match to TRBD1. With 6 bases clipped from V and 5 bases from J, the junction kept 3 bases outside the gene matches. Looked up from germline, CDR1 is MGHRA and CDR2 is YSYEKL. The CDR3 is 14 residues long. The CDR3 spells CASRRTGNNSPLHF. In DNA form, the CDR3 reads TGCGCCAGCAGGCGGACAGGGAATAATTCACCCCTCCACTTT.

This clone came up a few times. The V and J genes are TRBV5-4 and TRBJ1-2; tentative D call: TRBD1 (6 bases). Germline V lookup: CDR1 SGHNT, CDR2 YYREEE (reference sequence). The V and J ends lost 4 bases and 0 bases respectively, with 10 bases between them. The CDR3 contains 14 residues. The CDR3 nucleotides are TGTGCCAGCAGCCCGGACAGAGCTAACTATGGCTACACCTTC. Its protein product is CASSPDRANYGYTF.

This clone appeared a few times. The CDR3 reads CASSPPTGVNTEAFF. CDR3 nucleotides: TGTGCCAGCAGCCCCCCGACAGGAGTGAACACTGAAGCTTTCTTT. V gene TRBV28 combines with J gene TRBJ1-1; TRBD1 might be the D (6 bases). Looked up from germline, CDR1 is MDHEN and CDR2 is SYDVKM. CDR3 length: 15 residues. V lost 6 bases, J lost 0 bases, and 14 bases lay in between.

This clone was counted once. The chain recombines TRBV15 with TRBJ2-1; D call uncertain. The length of the CDR3 is 15 residues. Trimming took off 4 bases at V and 8 bases at J, with 18 bases between the two ends. CDR1 is LNHNV, CDR2 YYDKDF, per germline (reference sequence). The CDR3 nucleotides are TGTGCCACCAGCAAAGATCTAGAGCTTCGGTATGAGCAGTTCTTC. It translates to CATSKDLELRYEQFF.

Here the CDR3 DNA reads TGTGCCAGCCGGGGGGGCCGGCTTCCTAATGAGCAGTTCTTC. Amino acid sequence: CASRGGRLPNEQFF. The V call is TRBV19, the J call TRBJ2-1, with 8 nucleotides matching TRBD2. V lost 9 bases and J lost 7; bases outside the gene matches: 11. The CDR3 spans 14 residues. CDR1 is LNHDA and CDR2 is SQIVND in the germline V gene (reference sequence).

This clone showed up just a few times. At one boundary the junction diverges from the germline segment, which might be a read error. CDR3 DNA: TGCGCCAGCAGCCAAGTGGCCACAACGAATGAAAAACTGTTTTTT. Translation: CASSQVATTNEKLFF. The chain carries TRBV4-3 and TRBJ1-4; D not certain. The CDR3 spans 15 residues. The germline V gene has CDR1 LGHNA and CDR2 YSLEER.

This clone was counted only a few times. The chain uses TRBV6-1 and TRBJ1-2; no clear D. The germline V gene has CDR1 MNHNS and CDR2 SASEGT. V was clipped by 1 base and J by 0 bases, with 6 bases between them. The CDR3 extends over 14 amino acids. DNA for the CDR3: TGTGCCAGCAGTGAAGGGAGCTCTAACTATGGCTACACCTTC. This encodes CASSEGSSNYGYTF.

This chain joins TRBV9 and TRBJ2-1; 7 bases fit TRBD2. The CDR3 consists of 17 residues. CDR1 and CDR2 from the germline V gene are SGDLS and YYNGEE. After removal of 2 bases from V and 0 bases from J, the junction contained 8 bases not matched to a gene. CDR3 coding DNA: TGTGCCAGCAGCGTGTTTGACGGGACTACCTCCTACAATGAGCAGTTCTTC. It yields the protein CASSVFDGTTSYNEQFF. Together with reference TRBV9 and TRBJ2-1, the CDR3 gives the full variable domain: DSGVTQTPKHLITATGQRVTLRCSPRSGDLSVYWYQQSLDQGLQFLIQYYNGEERAKGNILERFSAQQFPDLHSELNLSSLELGDSALYFCASSVFDGTTSYNEQFFGPGTRLTVL.

In its sample, this clone was seen a few times. J is TRBJ2-3 and V is TRBV25-1; possibly TRBD1 for D (5 bases). Per the germline V gene, CDR1 is MGHDK and CDR2 is SYGVNS. Trimming removed 9 bases at V and 2 bases at J, with 12 bases between. This CDR3 is built from 13 residues. CDR3: CASKTDITDTQYF. The CDR3 coding sequence is TGTGCCAGTAAGACAGACATCACAGATACGCAGTATTTT.